These T cell receptor beta chains were read from a single sample in a study of response to subunit inactivated influenza vaccine. In TCRdb, the RT-PCR reads were re-called with MiXCR into one record per CDR3 protein. The sample contains roughly 700,000 distinct CDR3 sequences, about a sixth of which appear only once. The starting material was PBMCs from blood, obtained 12 days after vaccination. These receptors all stem from a man aged 50 or older who received an inactivated influenza vaccine. CDR3s include the opening cysteine and the closing phenylalanine or tryptophan. The order of the fields is D gene, clone size, J gene, V gene, CDR3 protein, CDR3 DNA. The D gene is left open where the match is weak. Some rows have no size entry. The others give once, few or many, or a class for an expanded clone.

.	many	TRBJ1-5	TRBV7-2	CASSPNPDQPQHF	TGTGCCAGCAGCCCGAACCCCGATCAGCCCCAGCATTTT
.	.	TRBJ1-6	TRBV7-2	CASSLVKGGSPLHF	TGTGCCAGCAGCTTAGTTAAAGGGGGGTCACCCCTCCACTTT
.	many	TRBJ2-3	TRBV24-1	CATSDASTDTQYF	TGTGCCACCAGTGACGCGAGCACAGATACGCAGTATTTT
TRBD1	.	TRBJ2-7	TRBV28	CASKRTGSGYEQYF	TGTGCCAGCAAAAGGACAGGGTCAGGCTACGAGCAGTACTTC
TRBD1	.	TRBJ1-6	TRBV20-1	CSAPWDRDNSPLHF	TGCAGTGCTCCGTGGGACAGGGATAATTCACCCCTCCACTTT
.	few	TRBJ2-2	TRBV7-9	CASSSTVDTGELFF	TGTGCCAGCAGCTCCACAGTTGACACCGGGGAGCTGTTTTTT
.	.	TRBJ1-3	TRBV12-3/TRBV12-4	CASSSARRGGNTIYF	TGTGCCAGCAGTTCCGCCCGTAGAGGTGGAAACACCATATATTTT
TRBD1	many	TRBJ1-3	TRBV20-1	CSAGQGSGNTIYF	TGCAGTGCTGGACAGGGCTCTGGAAACACCATATATTTT
TRBD1	few	TRBJ1-6	TRBV6-1	CASSTPGQGNSPLHF	TGTGCCAGCAGTACCCCGGGACAGGGTAATTCACCCCTCCACTTT
.	many	TRBJ1-3	TRBV7-2	CASSPDFHSGNTIYF	TGTGCCAGCAGCCCGGACTTTCACTCTGGAAACACCATATATTTT
.	.	TRBJ1-4	TRBV20-1	CSASVVLNEKLFF	TGCAGTGCTTCGGTAGTTTTGAATGAAAAACTGTTTTTT
.	many	TRBJ2-2	TRBV6-2/TRBV6-3	CASSYGANTGELFF	TGTGCCAGCAGTTACGGCGCGAACACCGGGGAGCTGTTTTTT
.	few	TRBJ2-1	TRBV29-1	CSVILGLRSYNEQFF	TGCAGCGTTATACTCGGACTAAGATCCTACAATGAGCAGTTCTTC
.	.	TRBJ1-6	TRBV6-5	CASSYGDGDYNSPLHF	TGTGCCAGCAGTTACGGGGACGGGGATTATAATTCACCCCTCCACTTT
TRBD1	few	TRBJ1-1	TRBV29-1	CSVGQGLNTEAFF	TGCAGCGTTGGACAGGGGCTTAACACTGAAGCTTTCTTT
.	many	TRBJ2-5	TRBV28	CASSFTRGAQETQYF	TGTGCCAGCAGTTTTACCAGGGGTGCCCAAGAGACCCAGTACTTC
TRBD1	.	TRBJ1-5	TRBV6-1	CASSGGPGGESQHF	TGTGCCAGCAGTGGGGGGCCAGGGGGCGAGAGCCAGCATTTT